This T cell receptor (beta chain) was identified in a study of CD8+ T cells in alopecia areata listed by TCRdb under 2018. Turning to the overall study: Treated patients were enrolled in an open-label pilot trial of oral tofacitinib, 5 to 10 mg twice daily, for moderate-to-severe alopecia areata. TCRbeta CDR3 regions were amplified by immunoSEQ multiplex PCR using 35 Vbeta forward and 13 Jbeta reverse primers. Biopsies were taken from tofacitinib-treated patients at baseline and again at 4 and 24 weeks into treatment, and several of those patients also had a later scalp biopsy. Scalp clonality was compared across normal scalp (n=4), patchy alopecia areata scalp (n=8), and alopecia totalis/universalis scalp (n=8). Patients received tofacitinib for 6 to 18 months and were then followed off drug for 6 months to check for delayed response and recurrence. On the human side, TCRbeta sequencing was run on scalp tissue and on sorted CD4+ and CD8+ peripheral blood T cells from healthy controls and from alopecia areata patients with either patchy or totalis/universalis disease. To study T cell clonal expansion in alopecia areata, the researchers applied high-throughput TCRbeta sequencing to both the C3H/HeJ mouse model and human patients. RNA was extracted with the PAXgene miRNA kit for fixed scalp, the miRNeasy kit for PBMCs, and the RNeasy kit for mouse skin. For the treated patients, the SALT score, which quantifies what percentage of scalp surface area is affected, served as the measure of disease severity. General study outcomes and caveats: During tofacitinib treatment, many expanded lesional clones remained in scalp and blood, and this persistence may partly explain relapse after treatment is stopped. Unlike mouse skin, where gammadelta T cells dominate, normal human skin contains resident alphabeta T cells that get sequenced too, which complicates analysis of the scalp TCR repertoire. Because the treated cohort was small and had just a single nonresponder, larger studies are needed to establish links between baseline CD8+ expansion and response. TCR sequences shared between patients were less clear than in mice, possibly partly because of HLA diversity in the patient population. Tofacitinib significantly lowered scalp clonality and the number of expanded CD8+ clones among the top 100 scalp clones. Lesional scalp, especially in alopecia totalis/universalis, showed higher clonality and more expanded CD8+ clones than normal scalp, suggesting antigenic drive.

Read against the paper, the sample's time point label means: about 5 months on oral tofacitinib. The treatment or condition label here, explained by the study, means: oral pan-JAK inhibitor, 5-10 mg twice daily. Lesional scalp punch biopsies and peripheral blood were obtained from alopecia areata patients. After PBMCs were isolated by density centrifugation and stained for CD3, CD4 and CD8, a FACSAria was used to sort CD4+ and CD8+ T cells. The protocol used for the library was the immunoSEQ multiplex PCR assay. To provide template for TCR sequencing, every sample had RNA extracted and reverse transcribed into cDNA. SuperScript III was used to make first-strand cDNA, primed with a 2:1 mix of oligo-dT and random hexamers. Amplification bias was assessed with a synthetic immune receptor repertoire, and residual bias was removed computationally. The published analysis was carried out like this. Raw reads were preprocessed to remove errors, and CDR3 was defined by IMGT conventions from the conserved cysteine to phenylalanine. Clonality was computed by normalizing Shannon entropy by log2 of the number of productive unique TCRs and subtracting the result from 1. Whether each scalp clone was CD4 or CD8 was inferred by checking scalp TCRbeta sequences against the CD4 and CD8 repertoires from sorted blood. TCRdb's version of the immuneACCESS table is confined to in-frame rearrangements and falls short of the full clone set. An unresolved V gene accounts for under half of the shortfall where checked; the remainder is of unknown origin. Clone size and the V and J calls come from that table; the DNA yielded D and trimming. The sample contains around 160,000 clones, approximately 60% of them found a single time. The top ten hold approximately 15% of the sample.

Points on this clone: Its antigen is not yet known. There are no base qualities to consult, and no much larger clone falls within one base.

CDR1 and CDR2, per the germline V gene, are MGHRA and YSYEKL. From the cysteine up to the phenylalanine, the CDR3 has a length of 15 residues. Only the CDR3 part of the read is kept: 45 bases, read in frame from the first base. At the junction V is shortened by 0 bases and J by 0 bases, with 6 bases in between. The sample in question was CD4+ T cells sorted from blood, obtained at week 24, from a patient treated with tofacitinib. The V and J genes are TRBV4-1 and TRBJ1-3; the D gene remains uncertain. The sequence was obtained from a human donor with alopecia areata. CDR3 sequence: CASSQDWVSGNTIYF. The DNA sequence is TGCGCCAGCAGCCAAGATTGGGTCTCTGGAAACACCATATATTTT.